The next 22 T cell receptor beta chains were all read from a single sample in a study of sequential checkpoint blockade in melanoma. Assay used: immunoSEQ multiplex PCR; TCRdb lists only in-frame clones, some missing. Here the sample spans 2,000 to 3,000 clones, 20% to 25% being singletons. Treatment defined: randomized to nivolumab then ipilimumab (arm A) or the reverse (arm B). Sequences were derived from tumor tissue (inferred from file names), sampled from a patient given nivolumab and ipilimumab in sequence. These receptors originate from a human donor with melanoma.

The chain is built from TRBV19 and TRBJ1-6; D not certain. Between the trimmed V and J ends, which lost 3 bases and 7 bases, there was a span of 13 bases. The CDR3 is 15 amino acids. Germline V gives CDR1 LNHDA, CDR2 SQIVND (reference sequence). The CDR3 DNA reads as TGTGCCAGTAGTATGGGTCTGCTGCTCAATTCACCCCTCCACTTT. It is translated as CASSMGLLLNSPLHF.

A few counts support this clone. The rearrangement links TRBV11-3 to TRBJ2-7, with a weak D call TRBD2 (5 bases). CDR3 length: 14 amino acids. V lost 3 bases and J 5 bases, leaving 14 bases between the germline ends. In germline, CDR1 is SGHNT, CDR2 YENEEA. The CDR3 DNA is TGTGCCAGCAGCTTGGACTCCTCCTGGGACGAGCAGTACTTC. It codes for CASSLDSSWDEQYF.

The sample holds a few counts of this clone. V gene TRBV9 combines with J gene TRBJ1-4; TRBD1 is a possible D gene (5 bases). CDR3 size: 14 residues. With 4 bases removed from V and 7 bases from J, the gap between germline ends came to 14 bases. Germline V CDR1 and CDR2: SGDLS, YYNGEE. CDR3 sequence reads: CASSPRAQGEKLFF. CDR3 DNA: TGTGCCAGCAGCCCCCGGGCCCAGGGTGAAAAACTGTTTTTT.

This clone qualifies as medium-sized. The J gene is TRBJ1-1, the V gene TRBV7-1; 7 bases match TRBD1. TRBV7-1 is given ORF status, its function remaining uncertain. This CDR3 is 13 amino acids long. The ends lost 5 bases at V and 1 base at J; junction bases unmatched: 1. The CDR3 loop is CASSRQGNTEAFF. CDR3 DNA: TGTGCCAGCAGCCGACAGGGGAACACTGAAGCTTTCTTT.

The rearrangement joins TRBV19 to TRBJ2-1, with a tentative D call TRBD1 (5 bases). Germline loops: CDR1 LNHDA, CDR2 SQIVND (reference sequence). This CDR3 comprises 14 residues. V shed 6 bases and J shed 7 bases, with 16 bases lying between them. CDR3 sequence (DNA): TGTGCCAGTAGAAGAATAGGGGCCGGGAATGAGCAGTTCTTC. Protein: CASRRIGAGNEQFF.

The chain combines TRBV15 with TRBJ2-7; 8 bases fit TRBD1. Germline CDR1 and CDR2: LNHNV and YYDKDF (reference sequence). V dropped 5 bases and J dropped 2; count of bases not matched to a gene: 5. The CDR3 runs 14 residues. CDR3: CATSPGQEPYEQYF. The CDR3 coding sequence is TGTGCCACCAGCCCGGGACAGGAACCCTACGAGCAGTACTTC. Together with reference TRBV15 and TRBJ2-7, the CDR3 gives the full variable domain: DAMVIQNPRYQVTQFGKPVTLSCSQTLNHNVMYWYQQKSSQAPKLLFHYYDKDFNNEADTPDNFQSRRPNTSFCFLDIRSPGLGDTAMYLCATSPGQEPYEQYFGPGTRLTVT.

This clone was picked up a small number of times. The V call is TRBV11-3, the J call TRBJ1-2; the D gene is possibly TRBD1 (6 bases). Germline V CDR1 and CDR2: SGHNT, YENEEA. The CDR3 runs 14 residues. Trimming shortened V by 6 bases and J by 4 bases, and 15 bases separated the two germline ends. Here the CDR3 DNA reads TGTGCCAGCAGTCGTCCGGGACACATCTATGGCTACACCTTC. Protein product: CASSRPGHIYGYTF.

The rearrangement uses TRBV11-3 and TRBJ1-4; D perhaps matches TRBD1 (6 bases). This CDR3 contains 16 residues. CDR1 SGHNT and CDR2 YENEEA come from the germline V gene. V shed 6 bases and J shed 8 bases, with 22 bases lying between them. CDR3 residues: CASSRGGGRGREKLFF. The DNA of the CDR3 is TGTGCCAGCAGTCGGGGAGGTGGCAGGGGTCGCGAAAAACTGTTTTTT.

V gene TRBV28 combines with J gene TRBJ2-1; 11 positions agree with TRBD2. V dropped 3 bases and J dropped 10; count of bases not matched to a gene: 2. The germline V gene encodes CDR1 MDHEN and CDR2 SYDVKM. The length of the CDR3 is 13 residues. CDR3 in amino acids: CASSFSSGREQFF. CDR3 nucleotide sequence: TGTGCCAGCAGTTTCTCTAGCGGGAGGGAGCAGTTCTTC.

The chain links TRBV19 to TRBJ1-2; possibly TRBD1 for D (6 bases). Germline assignment: CDR1 LNHDA and CDR2 SQIVND (reference sequence). This CDR3 has 17 amino acids. V gave up 3 bases and J gave up 0 bases, with 17 bases separating them. The CDR3 DNA is TGTGCCAGTAGTATCCCCTCTCTCAGGGGAGCTAACTATGGCTACACCTTC. Translated, it gives CASSIPSLRGANYGYTF.

The gene calls are TRBV18 and TRBJ1-1, with 8 nucleotides matching TRBD1. The CDR3 totals 14 residues. V gave up 3 bases and J gave up 0 bases; unmatched junction bases: 0. Looked up from germline, CDR1 is KGHSH and CDR2 is LQKENI. The CDR3 is CASSPDRVNTEAFF. The CDR3 nucleotides read TGTGCCAGCTCACCGGACAGGGTGAACACTGAAGCTTTCTTT.

In its sample, this clone was seen many times. The chain recombines TRBV6-8 with TRBJ2-3, with 7 bases fitting TRBD1. The CDR3 extends over 15 amino acids. Unmatched junction bases numbered 5, after V lost 2 bases and J lost 3 bases. Germline V gene sequence: CDR1 MNHGY, CDR2 SAAAGT. CDR3 in amino acids: CASSYRGGSTDTQYF. CDR3 coding DNA: TGTGCCAGCAGTTACCGAGGGGGCTCGACAGATACGCAGTATTTT.

Judged by abundance, this clone is large. The V call is TRBV28, the J call TRBJ1-1, with 9 bases aligning to TRBD1. Germline CDR1 is MDHEN and CDR2 is SYDVKM. The CDR3 has 13 amino acids. V was clipped by 7 bases and J by 4 bases; unmatched bases: 4. In nucleotides, the CDR3 is TGTGCCAGCACCCGGGACAGGGTCACTGAAGCTTTCTTT. This encodes CASTRDRVTEAFF.

The chain has TRBV28 and TRBJ1-2; 9 bases match TRBD1. V dropped 0 bases and J dropped 6; count of bases not matched to a gene: 11. CDR1 and CDR2 (germline): MDHEN, SYDVKM. The CDR3 covers 17 residues. CDR3 nucleotide sequence: TGTGCCAGCAGTTTATGGTCCTGGGGGACAGGGCCCAATGGCTACACCTTC. Residues: CASSLWSWGTGPNGYTF.

This sequence joins TRBV6-8 and TRBJ2-1; TRBD1 aligns across 8 bases. Germline CDR1 is MNHGY and CDR2 is SAAAGT. The CDR3 is 14 amino acids. V lost 5 bases and J lost 7; bases outside the gene matches: 7. DNA for the CDR3: TGTGCCAGCAGTGACGCAGGGGGCGCGAATGAGCAGTTCTTC. Amino acid sequence: CASSDAGGANEQFF.

This clone occurred a few times. The V gene is TRBV9, the J gene TRBJ2-6; D call uncertain. Germline V gene sequence: CDR1 SGDLS, CDR2 YYNGEE. The CDR3 length is 13 residues. Trimming stripped 7 bases from V and 2 bases from J, with 7 bases between. The CDR3 nucleotides are TGTGCCAGCGGTCGCCCTGGGGCCAACGTCCTGACTTTC. Amino acids: CASGRPGANVLTF.

This clone was observed at least ten times. CDR3 DNA: TGTGCCAGCAGCCCCCCGACTAGAAACAATGAGCAGTTCTTC. Protein sequence: CASSPPTRNNEQFF. V is TRBV9 and J is TRBJ2-1, with D perhaps TRBD2 (6 bases). This CDR3 is 14 amino acids long. Germline values: CDR1 SGDLS, CDR2 YYNGEE. The V end lost 4 bases, the J end lost 5 bases, and 13 bases lay between the germline ends.

This clone was counted between two and nine times. This sequence joins TRBV9 and TRBJ2-3; a weak D match, TRBD1 (5 bases). With 2 bases removed from V and 0 bases from J, the gap between germline ends came to 7 bases. Germline CDR1 reads SGDLS; CDR2 reads YYNGEE. The CDR3 runs to 14 residues. The CDR3 is CASSVQGSTDTQYF. CDR3 DNA sequence: TGTGCCAGCAGCGTGCAGGGTAGCACAGATACGCAGTATTTT.

This clone has a count of ten or more. The V call is TRBV7-1, the J call TRBJ1-1; D gene ambiguous. TRBV7-1 counts as an open reading frame of uncertain function. The CDR3 is 13 amino acids. V lost 4 bases, J lost 9 bases, and 15 bases lay in between. The CDR3 sequence is CASSLGSAFKAFF. CDR3 bases: TGTGCCAGCAGCTTAGGTTCGGCATTCAAAGCTTTCTTT.

The J gene is TRBJ1-2, the V gene TRBV28, with 7 nucleotides matching TRBD1. Germline V CDR1 and CDR2: MDHEN, SYDVKM. V shed 3 bases and J 7 bases; nucleotides not matched to a gene: 5. The CDR3 has 13 amino acids. The CDR3 bases are TGTGCCAGCAGTTTTCCAGGGGGTGGTGGCTACACCTTC. Protein product: CASSFPGGGGYTF.

This clone was seen a handful of times. The chain is built from TRBV6-8 and TRBJ2-6; 9 nucleotides align to TRBD1. The ends lost 2 bases at V and 1 base at J; junction bases unmatched: 9. Germline values: CDR1 MNHGY, CDR2 SAAAGT. CDR3 length equals 19 residues. CDR3 sequence (DNA): TGTGCCAGCAGTTACACTCCGGACAGGGGACCTTCTGGGGCCAACGTCCTGACTTTC. This encodes CASSYTPDRGPSGANVLTF.

This sequence joins TRBV29-1 and TRBJ1-3; 10 nucleotides line up with TRBD1. The germline V gene has CDR1 SQVTM and CDR2 ANQGSEA. V lost 6 bases and J lost 0; bases outside the gene matches: 11. This CDR3 is 17 amino acids long. CDR3 coding DNA: TGCAGCGTGGGGGACAGGGGCCGCACTGGCTCTGGAAACACCATATATTTT. Protein sequence: CSVGDRGRTGSGNTIYF.